The T cell receptor (beta chain) under discussion was sequenced for a study of beta chain features in type 1 diabetes (dated by TCRdb to 2016 to 2019). Regarding the complete study: Mean age, gender distribution, total cell number and subset yield were not different between patients and healthy donors. A total of 85 million to 140 million sorted cells were examined across all samples, and the number of cells per subset was strongly correlated with RNA yield. The study compared the TCRB repertoires of sorted circulating CD4+ T cell subsets in recently diagnosed type 1 diabetes patients with those in matched healthy donors. Regulatory and stem cell-like memory subsets were obtained from only 8 patients and roughly eight healthy donors, while naive and central memory subsets were obtained from all 28 donors. On the study overall, not on this receptor specifically: At VDJ recombination sites, type 1 diabetes patients had fewer insertions and more deleted nucleotides, which implies abnormalities in thymic rearrangement. HLA sub-analyses involved small numbers of individuals, so any influence of HLA type on TCRB rearrangement remained unresolved. Sequencing cDNA rather than genomic DNA could over-represent highly expressing activated cells, although activation and CD3 levels did not differ between groups. In all four CD4+ subsets, TCRB CDR3 length was moderately but significantly shorter in type 1 diabetes patients. Naive, central memory and regulatory TCRB repertoires appeared more similar among patients than among healthy donors. PCR may preferentially amplify shorter templates, but because patient and control samples were amplified and corrected together, any resulting skew would affect both groups equally.

CDR1 SGHRS and CDR2 YFSETQ were looked up in the germline V gene. The junction shows trimming of 3 bases on V and 6 bases on J, and the gene matches do not reach 5 bases of it. Reading from cysteine to phenylalanine, the CDR3 counts 14 amino acids. Kept here is only the CDR3 DNA, which spans 42 bases and is read in frame from base 1. Each donor gave one peripheral blood draw, about 110 mL on average, collected into heparinised tubes. A BD FACSAria II and a panel including CD45RO, CCR7, CD25, CD127, CD95 and CD27 were used to sort naive, central memory, regulatory and stem cell-like memory CD4+ T cells. Every sorted population had a purity above 95%. PBMCs were isolated right away by Lymphoprep density gradient centrifugation and were stained directly, without culture. So that batch effects would be minimized, each experiment stained and sorted samples in pairs, pairing one healthy donor with one patient.

The entire amount of isolated RNA was reverse transcribed using the High Capacity cDNA Reverse Transcription Kit, so the sequenced TCRB transcripts were expressed ones. Deep immunoSEQ sequencing was performed on naive, central memory and regulatory T cell samples, with an average of around 3.5 million total reads per sample. After sorted cells were lysed in RLT buffer, RNA was extracted with DNase-treated RNeasy Micro or Mini kits, with the choice depending on cell number. Each cell subset was processed separately to prevent cross-contamination, with patient and healthy donor samples processed together. Using the immunoSEQ multiplex PCR, TCRB sequences were amplified from cDNA into 87-bp fragments spanning the CDR3 region. Sequencing of the amplicons was done on the Illumina HiSeq platform. For the original study's pipeline: Synthetic template baselines were used to correct PCR bias computationally, reads within Hamming distance 2 were collapsed together, and singletons that could not be merged were discarded. Reads were aligned against IMGT so that V, D and J genes, CDR3 length and insertions or deletions at six rearrangement sites could be assigned. Within each subset, clonotype counts were normalized to sorted cell number, and only after that were true diversity and Gini coefficients computed with the tcR R package. The overlap coefficient, calculated on TCRB nucleotide sequences, was used to measure repertoire sharing. The immuneACCESS repertoire file appears here via TCRdb, limited to in-frame rearrangements. These files lack a portion of the clones; in checked studies, under half of the deficit traces to unresolved V genes, and the cause of the others is not known. The D gene and trimming were derived from the DNA, and the V and J assignments and clone size from that table. The sample profile shows roughly 140,000 clones; around 10% of them were found once. The biggest ten clones account for 0.4% to 0.55% of the sample.

A word on this clone: No cognate antigen has been identified for it. No base qualities exist here, and no much larger clone lies one base off it.

Source material: central memory CD4+ T cells from blood. The chain was built from TRBV5-1 and TRBJ2-1; TRBD1 agrees with 8 junctional bases. The TCR was taken from a man between 25 and 39 years old with type 1 diabetes. The nucleotide sequence is given as TGCGCCAGCAGCTCTACGGGACAGGTCAATGAGCAGTTCTTC. Translated, it reads CASSSTGQVNEQFF.